This T cell receptor (beta chain) emerged from a study of cytomegalovirus exposure and HLA in healthy donors. Turning to the study itself: Some 180 million T cells yielded 100 million or so unique TCR beta sequences in earlier analysis.

PCR employed 60 Vbeta and 13 Jbeta primers. Profiling relied on immunoSEQ multiplex PCR, and the TCRdb table lists in-frame clones only, not all of them. The data hold roughly 130,000 clones, with roughly three quarters observed a single time. The CDR3 runs 13 residues. Trimming stripped 6 bases from V and 2 bases from J, with 8 bases between. Germline V lookup: CDR1 WSHSY, CDR2 SAAADI. Study-wide results and caveats: Common viral pathogens were later found to be apparently linked to several of the most significant clusters. For most TCR beta V segments, an earlier analysis put the productive rate at about 90% or about 30% of the time. The Asian-associated ancestry cluster reportedly had fewer N-insertions than the approximately 690-donor mean in a later analysis.

This clone was detected a few times. The antigen remains undetermined. The receptor was derived from a man between 18 and 29 years old in good health and CMV-seronegative. Sequencing was performed on PBMCs. The V and J genes are TRBV10-2 and TRBJ1-5, with D tentatively TRBD1 (6 bases). CDR3 bases: TGCGCCAGCAGGGACAGCCGCAATCAGCCCCAGCATTTT. Translating gives CASRDSRNQPQHF.